This is a list of T cell receptor beta chains from one sample in a study of cytomegalovirus exposure and HLA in healthy donors. Generated by immunoSEQ multiplex PCR, the TCRdb table keeps only in-frame clones and is missing some. The sample shows 85,000 to 120,000 clones, approximately 71% of them seen only once. The sample was PBMCs. Receptors originate from a man aged 35 to 55 in good health and CMV-seronegative. The CDR3 runs from the conserved cysteine through the conserved F or W. Each record gives: J gene, D gene, V gene, clone size, CDR3 DNA, CDR3 protein. A D gene is named only where the DNA matches it firmly. Rows may omit the clone size; those that give it use once, few, many or a size class.

>TRBJ1-1|NA|TRBV5-1|few
TGCGCCAGCAGCACGGGGAACTCGAACACTGAAGCTTTCTTT
CASSTGNSNTEAFF
>TRBJ2-5|TRBD1|TRBV6-6|NA
TGTGCCAGCAGTCCCCGGGACAGGGGGCAAGAGACCCAGTACTTC
CASSPRDRGQETQYF
>TRBJ1-3|NA|TRBV5-6|NA
TGTGCCAGCAGCTTGGACAGGTTATCTGGAAACACCATATATTTT
CASSLDRLSGNTIYF
>TRBJ1-1|NA|TRBV14|NA
TGTGCCAGCAGGGACAAGTACATGAACACTGAAGCTTTCTTT
CASRDKYMNTEAFF
>TRBJ1-4|TRBD1|TRBV5-1|NA
TGCGCCAGCAGCCCTGGACACGGGACAGGGGGCGCCCAGGGAAAACTGTTTTTT
CASSPGHGTGGAQGKLFF
>TRBJ1-1|NA|TRBV7-9|NA
TGTGCCAGCAGCCTTACAGCGAACACTGAAGCTTTCTTT
CASSLTANTEAFF
>TRBJ2-2|NA|TRBV13|NA
TGTGCCAGCAGCTTCTACGGGAACACCGGGGAGCTGTTTTTT
CASSFYGNTGELFF
>TRBJ1-5|TRBD1|TRBV2|NA
TGTGCCAGCAGTGACAGGGGGAATACACCCTACGCCCAGCATTTT
CASSDRGNTPYAQHF
>TRBJ1-5|TRBD1|TRBV19|NA
TGTGCCAGTAGTATAGATAGGGGGCAGAATCAGCCCCAGCATTTT
CASSIDRGQNQPQHF
>TRBJ2-7|TRBD2|TRBV7-6|NA
TGTGCCAGCAGCCCAGGCAGCCGGGGGGGGGAGCAGTACTTC
CASSPGSRGGEQYF
>TRBJ2-1|TRBD2|TRBV18|NA
TGTGCCAGCTCACCACCTATTAGCGGGGGCCCCAATGAGCAGTTCTTC
CASSPPISGGPNEQFF
>TRBJ2-1|TRBD2|TRBV7-9|NA
TGTGCCAGCAGGAGGAGCGGGGTTCAAAATGAGCAGTTCTTC
CASRRSGVQNEQFF
>TRBJ2-4|NA|TRBV7-2|NA
TGTGCCAGCAGCCCCGGGGGAGCGCCGGAACCCTCGCGGGGCATTCAGTACTTC
CASSPGGAPEPSRGIQYF
>TRBJ1-2|TRBD1|TRBV23-1|NA
TGCGCCAGCAGTCCCCCGGGACAGTTTCTCTATGGCTACACCTTC
CASSPPGQFLYGYTF
>TRBJ2-2|TRBD2|TRBV5-1|NA
TGCGCCAGCAGTTTTCGAGGCGGGGGAAACACCGGGGAGCTGTTTTTT
CASSFRGGGNTGELFF
>TRBJ1-2|NA|TRBV6-1|NA
TGTGCCAGCAGTGAAGCTAGGGGAGGAAACTATGGCTACACCTTC
CASSEARGGNYGYTF
>TRBJ1-6|NA|TRBV6-4|once
TGTGCCAGCAGTGAGAGCCCCAGCGAGGGATCACCCCTCCACTTT
CASSESPSEGSPLHF
>TRBJ2-7|NA|TRBV5-8|NA
TGTGCCAGCAGCTTGGATGTAGGGGCCTACGAGCAGTACTTC
CASSLDVGAYEQYF
>TRBJ2-3|NA|TRBV4-2|few
TGTGCCAGCAGCCAAGACCCGCGGGGGCGCACAGATACGCAGTATTTT
CASSQDPRGRTDTQYF
>TRBJ1-1|NA|TRBV29-1|NA
TGCAGCGTTGAAGAGGGGGCTGGTGAAGCTTTCTTT
CSVEEGAGEAFF
>TRBJ2-2|NA|TRBV9|NA
TGTGCCAGCAGCGCCACTAGCACCGGGGAGCTGTTTTTT
CASSATSTGELFF
>TRBJ1-3|NA|TRBV29-1|few
TGCAGCGTTGGGTTTAGCTCTGGAAACACCATATATTTT
CSVGFSSGNTIYF
>TRBJ1-2|NA|TRBV14|NA
TGTGCCAGCAGCCAAGAATACAAGGGGAGGTACACCTTC
CASSQEYKGRYTF
>TRBJ1-2|NA|TRBV21-1|NA
TGTGCCAGCAGCAAAGTAGCGCAGGGGTGTGGCTACACCTTC
CASSKVAQGCGYTF
>TRBJ1-5|TRBD1|TRBV6-1|NA
TGTGCCAGCAGTGGCTCCGGGACAGTCTCGCAGCCCCAGCATTTT
CASSGSGTVSQPQHF
>TRBJ2-7|TRBD2|TRBV7-2|once
TGTGCCAGCAGCCTAGGCCTGGAAGCGGGGGCCTTTAGCCACGAGCAGTACTTC
CASSLGLEAGAFSHEQYF
>TRBJ2-3|TRBD2|TRBV7-2|NA
TGTGCCAGCAGCTTAGTTGGGACTAGCGGGGCCGATACGCAGTATTTT
CASSLVGTSGADTQYF
>TRBJ1-6|TRBD1|TRBV5-1|NA
TGCGCCAGCAGCCAAACAGAGGGGGCTATTTCACCCCTCCACTTT
CASSQTEGAISPLHF
>TRBJ2-2|NA|TRBV2|NA
TGTGCCAGCAGTGTGGGCGGGGCGGTAACCGGGGAGCTGTTTTTT
CASSVGGAVTGELFF
>TRBJ2-3|TRBD2|TRBV7-2|once
TGTGCCAGCAGCTCACTAGCGGGGGGCCTCACAGATACGCAGTATTTT
CASSSLAGGLTDTQYF
>TRBJ1-3|NA|TRBV5-1|NA
TGCGCCAGCAGCTTGGCCCGGGGATCGGGAAACACCATATATTTT
CASSLARGSGNTIYF
>TRBJ1-4|TRBD1|TRBV4-1|NA
TGCGCCAGCAGCCAAGATAGGGGACAGGGCTGGGAAAAACTGTTTTTT
CASSQDRGQGWEKLFF
>TRBJ2-5|NA|TRBV5-1|NA
TGCGCCAGCAGCTTGGTCGGGGGTCAAGAGACCCAGTACTTC
CASSLVGGQETQYF
>TRBJ1-1|NA|TRBV6-1|NA
TGTGCCAGCAGTGAAGCGTGGCAGGGGTGGACTGAAGCTTTCTTT
CASSEAWQGWTEAFF
>TRBJ2-1|TRBD2|TRBV15|NA
TGTGCCACCAGCAGAGATTTGGGGGGGAATGAGCAGTTCTTC
CATSRDLGGNEQFF
>TRBJ2-2|NA|TRBV9|NA
TGTGCCAGCAGCGGAGGTTGGCAATCGAACACCGGGGAGCTGTTTTTT
CASSGGWQSNTGELFF
>TRBJ2-1|NA|TRBV9|NA
TGTGCCAGCAGCGTAGGGATCGGGGAGCAGTTCTTC
CASSVGIGEQFF
>TRBJ1-4|NA|TRBV19|NA
TGTGCCAGTAGTATAGCGGAGGGAACTGAAAAACTGTTTTTT
CASSIAEGTEKLFF
>TRBJ1-6|TRBD1|TRBV27|NA
TGTGCCAGCAGTTTACCCCAGGGGGCTGGAAATTCACCCCTCCACTTT
CASSLPQGAGNSPLHF
>TRBJ2-7|TRBD2|TRBV6-1|few
TGTGCCAGCAGTGGGGAGGGACCTACCTACGAGCAGTACTTC
CASSGEGPTYEQYF
>TRBJ1-2|TRBD1|TRBV5-6|NA
TGTGCCAGCAGCTTGGTACAGGGGGCATTTGGCTACACCTTC
CASSLVQGAFGYTF
>TRBJ1-2|NA|TRBV6-5|NA
TGTGCCAGCAGTCGACAGCCGGGCAGGGGACATGGCTACACCTTC
CASSRQPGRGHGYTF
>TRBJ2-2|TRBD2|TRBV6-6|NA
TGTGCCAGCAGTCTGCGGGGGGGCCAAGCCGGGGAGCTGTTTTTT
CASSLRGGQAGELFF
>TRBJ2-7|NA|TRBV5-1|NA
TGCGCCAGCAGCCTAATACAGGGTCCCTACGAGCAGTACTTC
CASSLIQGPYEQYF
>TRBJ1-1|NA|TRBV14|NA
TGTGCCAGCAGCGCCCGCCTTGGGACAGAAGCTTTCTTT
CASSARLGTEAFF
>TRBJ1-6|TRBD1|TRBV19|NA
TGTGCCAGTAGGGACAGGAATTCACCCCTCCACTTT
CASRDRNSPLHF
>TRBJ1-4|NA|TRBV18|NA
TGTGCCAGCTCTCGGGACTATAATGAAAAACTGTTTTTT
CASSRDYNEKLFF
>TRBJ1-4|TRBD1|TRBV9|few
TGTGCCAGCAGCGAGAGGGGTCTTCAGGGGGCGGGTGAAAAACTGTTTTTT
CASSERGLQGAGEKLFF
>TRBJ1-4|NA|TRBV18|NA
TGTGCCAGCTCACCAAGGGCAGGGCAGGATGAAAAACTGTTTTTT
CASSPRAGQDEKLFF
>TRBJ2-3|NA|TRBV5-1|NA
TGCGCCAGCAGCTTGGCGGGGGACTCTAGCACAGATACGCAGTATTTT
CASSLAGDSSTDTQYF
>TRBJ2-2|TRBD2|TRBV11-3|NA
TGTGCCAGCAGCCTGAGGACTAGCCCCAACACCGGGGAGCTGTTTTTT
CASSLRTSPNTGELFF
>TRBJ2-7|NA|TRBV2|few
TGTGCCAGCACCGAGGCGGGTAACGAGCAGTACTTC
CASTEAGNEQYF
>TRBJ2-1|TRBD2|TRBV4-1|few
TGCGCCAGCAGCCAGACCCCGAGCGGGGCCTACAATGAGCAGTTCTTC
CASSQTPSGAYNEQFF
>TRBJ1-6|NA|TRBV2|NA
TGTGCCAGCAGTGAGAGTCGTAGAGATTCACCCCTCCACTTT
CASSESRRDSPLHF
>TRBJ1-2|TRBD1|TRBV29-1|NA
TGCAGCGTTGGGACAGGTAGTGATTATGGCTACACCTTC
CSVGTGSDYGYTF
>TRBJ2-7|TRBD1|TRBV19|NA
TGTGCCACCAAGGGACAGCTATACTCCTACGAGCAGTACTTC
CATKGQLYSYEQYF
>TRBJ1-2|NA|TRBV9|NA
TGTGCCAGCACCACAGGGTCCTATGGCTACACCTTC
CASTTGSYGYTF
>TRBJ2-3|NA|TRBV14|few
TGTGCCAGCAGCCGCGACTGGGGCACAGATACGCAGTATTTT
CASSRDWGTDTQYF
>TRBJ1-1|NA|TRBV13|once
TGTGCCAGCAGCTTAGGTGGCAGTCTGAACACTGAAGCTTTCTTT
CASSLGGSLNTEAFF
>TRBJ1-5|NA|TRBV18|NA
TGTGCCAGCTCAGAACAGGACTATAGCAATCAGCCCCAGCATTTT
CASSEQDYSNQPQHF